This TCR beta chain was identified in a study of CD8+CD57+ T cells in acquired aplastic anemia. Study-wide context: An average of 3.2 ug of DNA was obtained from sorted CD4+ and CD8+ cells.

Note on this clonotype: The antigen is unknown.

Investigators profiled TCR beta VDJ and CDR3 from genomic DNA template. MiXCR, run by TCRdb on the reads, gives a single entry per CDR3 protein. Of over 150,000 distinct CDR3 sequences listed, 47% are singletons. The study, taken as a whole, reports: About 30 CD8+ CDR3 sequences occurred in both the patients and the controls. Between the patient and control groups, CD8+ Simpson's diversity did not differ significantly.

Patients selected for sequencing had displayed CD8+CD57+ cell expansion by flow cytometry. Everyone among the patients had severe acquired aplastic anemia. The CDR3 runs 14 residues. CDR1 and CDR2 (germline): LGHNA, YNFKEQ. J was trimmed by 6 bases and V by 0 bases; bases with no gene match: 2. Source material: sorted CD4+, CD8+, or CD8+CD57+ T cells (not recorded which) from PBMCs. The TCR originated in a human donor with aplastic anemia. The V and J genes are TRBV4-2 and TRBJ2-3; 8 bases fit TRBD1. CDR3 residues: CASSQDHRGDTQYF. CDR3 DNA sequence: TGTGCCAGCAGCCAAGACCACAGGGGGGATACGCAGTATTTT.